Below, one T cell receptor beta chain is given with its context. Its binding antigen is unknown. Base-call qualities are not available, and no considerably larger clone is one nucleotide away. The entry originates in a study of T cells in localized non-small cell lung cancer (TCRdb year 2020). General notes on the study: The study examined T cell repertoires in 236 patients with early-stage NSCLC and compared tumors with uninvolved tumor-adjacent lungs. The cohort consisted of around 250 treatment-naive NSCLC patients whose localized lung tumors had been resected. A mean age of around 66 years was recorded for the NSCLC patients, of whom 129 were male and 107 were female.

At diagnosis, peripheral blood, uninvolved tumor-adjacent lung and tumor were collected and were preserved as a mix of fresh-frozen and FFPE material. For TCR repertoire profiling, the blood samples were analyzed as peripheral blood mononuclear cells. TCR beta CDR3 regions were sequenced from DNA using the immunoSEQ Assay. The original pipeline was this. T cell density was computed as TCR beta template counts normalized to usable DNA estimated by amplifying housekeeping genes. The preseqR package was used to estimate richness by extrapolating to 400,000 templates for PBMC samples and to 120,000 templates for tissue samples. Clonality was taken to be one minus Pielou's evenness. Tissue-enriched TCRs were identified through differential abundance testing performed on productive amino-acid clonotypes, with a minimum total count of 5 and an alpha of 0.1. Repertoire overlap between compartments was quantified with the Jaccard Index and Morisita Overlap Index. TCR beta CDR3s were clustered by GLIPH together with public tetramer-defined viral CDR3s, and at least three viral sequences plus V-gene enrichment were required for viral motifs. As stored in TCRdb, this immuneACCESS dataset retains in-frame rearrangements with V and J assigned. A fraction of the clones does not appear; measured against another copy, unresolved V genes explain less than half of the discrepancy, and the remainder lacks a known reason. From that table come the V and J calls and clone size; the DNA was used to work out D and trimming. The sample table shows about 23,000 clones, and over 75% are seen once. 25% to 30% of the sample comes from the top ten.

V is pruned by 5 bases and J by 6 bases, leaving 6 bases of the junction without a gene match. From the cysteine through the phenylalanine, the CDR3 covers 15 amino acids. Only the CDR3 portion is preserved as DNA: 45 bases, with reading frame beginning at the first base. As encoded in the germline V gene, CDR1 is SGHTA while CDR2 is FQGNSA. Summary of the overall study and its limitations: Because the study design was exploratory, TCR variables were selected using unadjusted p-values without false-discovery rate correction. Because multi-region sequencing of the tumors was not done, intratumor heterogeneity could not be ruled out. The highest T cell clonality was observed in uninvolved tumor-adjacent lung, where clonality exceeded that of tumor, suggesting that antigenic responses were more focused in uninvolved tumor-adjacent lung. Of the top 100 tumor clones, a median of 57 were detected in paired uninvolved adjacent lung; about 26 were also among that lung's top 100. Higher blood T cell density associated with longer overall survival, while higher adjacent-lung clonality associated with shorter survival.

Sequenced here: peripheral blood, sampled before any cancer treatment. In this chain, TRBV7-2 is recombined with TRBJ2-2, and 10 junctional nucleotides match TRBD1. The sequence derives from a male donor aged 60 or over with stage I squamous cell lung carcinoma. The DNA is TGTGCCAGCAGCAACCGGGACAGGGGCCCCGGGGAGCTGTTTTTT. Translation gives CASSNRDRGPGELFF.